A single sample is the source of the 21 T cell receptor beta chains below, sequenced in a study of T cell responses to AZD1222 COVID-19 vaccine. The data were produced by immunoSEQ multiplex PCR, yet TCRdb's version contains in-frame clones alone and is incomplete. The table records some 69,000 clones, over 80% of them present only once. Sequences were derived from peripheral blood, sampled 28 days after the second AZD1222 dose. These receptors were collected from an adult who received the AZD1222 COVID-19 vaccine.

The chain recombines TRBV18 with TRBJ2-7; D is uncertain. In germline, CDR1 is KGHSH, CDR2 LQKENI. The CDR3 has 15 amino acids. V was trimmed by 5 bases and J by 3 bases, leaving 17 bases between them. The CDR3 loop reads CASSAYETNGYEQYF. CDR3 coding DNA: TGTGCCAGCTCAGCGTACGAGACAAACGGCTACGAGCAGTACTTC.

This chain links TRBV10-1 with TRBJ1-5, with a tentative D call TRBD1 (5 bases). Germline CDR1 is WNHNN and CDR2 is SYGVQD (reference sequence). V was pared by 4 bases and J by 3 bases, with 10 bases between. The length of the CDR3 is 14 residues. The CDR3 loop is CASSGGGPNQPQHF. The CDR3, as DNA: TGCGCCAGCAGTGGCGGGGGACCCAATCAGCCCCAGCATTTT.

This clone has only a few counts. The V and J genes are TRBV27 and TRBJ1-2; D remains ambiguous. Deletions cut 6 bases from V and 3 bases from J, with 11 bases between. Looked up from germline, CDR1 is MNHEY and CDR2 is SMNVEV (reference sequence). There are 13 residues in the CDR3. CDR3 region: CASSQGYDYGYTF. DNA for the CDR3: TGTGCCAGCAGCCAAGGGTACGACTATGGCTACACCTTC.

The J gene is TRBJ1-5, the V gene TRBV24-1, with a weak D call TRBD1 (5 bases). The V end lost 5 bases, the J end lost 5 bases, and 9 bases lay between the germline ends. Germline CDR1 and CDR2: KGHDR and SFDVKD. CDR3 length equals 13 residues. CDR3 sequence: CATSGGEHQPQHF. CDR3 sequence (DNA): TGTGCCACCAGTGGAGGGGAGCATCAGCCCCAGCATTTT.

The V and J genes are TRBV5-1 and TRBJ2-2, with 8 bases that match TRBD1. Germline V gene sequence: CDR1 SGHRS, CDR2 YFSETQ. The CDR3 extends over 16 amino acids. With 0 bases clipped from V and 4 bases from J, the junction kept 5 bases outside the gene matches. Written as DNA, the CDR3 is TGCGCCAGCAGCTTGGGAGGACAGGGCGTCACCGGGGAGCTGTTTTTT. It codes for CASSLGGQGVTGELFF.

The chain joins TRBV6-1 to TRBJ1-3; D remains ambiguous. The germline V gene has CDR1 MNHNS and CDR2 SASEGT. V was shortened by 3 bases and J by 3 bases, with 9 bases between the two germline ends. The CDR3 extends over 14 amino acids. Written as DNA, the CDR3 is TGTGCCAGCAGTGAGACGGGATATGGAAACACCATATATTTT. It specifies CASSETGYGNTIYF.

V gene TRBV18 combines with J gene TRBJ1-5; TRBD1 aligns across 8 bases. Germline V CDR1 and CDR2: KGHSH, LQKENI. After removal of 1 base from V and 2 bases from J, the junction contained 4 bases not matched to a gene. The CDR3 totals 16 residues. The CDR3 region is CASSPQTGAGNQPQHF. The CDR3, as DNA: TGTGCCAGCTCACCACAGACAGGGGCCGGCAATCAGCCCCAGCATTTT.

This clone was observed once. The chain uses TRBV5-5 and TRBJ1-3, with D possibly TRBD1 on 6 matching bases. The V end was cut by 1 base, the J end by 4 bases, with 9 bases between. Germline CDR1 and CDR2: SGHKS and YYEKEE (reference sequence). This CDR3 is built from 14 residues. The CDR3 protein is CASSLWGAGNTIYF. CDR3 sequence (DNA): TGTGCCAGCAGCTTGTGGGGGGCCGGAAACACCATATATTTT.

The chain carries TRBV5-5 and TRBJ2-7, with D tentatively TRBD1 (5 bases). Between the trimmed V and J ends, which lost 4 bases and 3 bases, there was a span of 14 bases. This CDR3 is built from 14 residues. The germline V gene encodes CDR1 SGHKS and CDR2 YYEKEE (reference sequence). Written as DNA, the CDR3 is TGTGCCAGCAGCCCCAGGGTGACCCTCTACGAGCAGTACTTC. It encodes CASSPRVTLYEQYF.

The CDR3 here is CASSLDWTANTGELFF. CDR3 nucleotides: TGTGCCAGCAGCTTGGACTGGACAGCAAACACCGGGGAGCTGTTTTTT. This chain joins TRBV5-6 and TRBJ2-2, with a weak D call TRBD1 (6 bases). Germline assignment: CDR1 SGHDT and CDR2 YYEEEE. There are 16 residues in the CDR3. V was clipped by 0 bases and J by 2 bases, with 11 bases between them.

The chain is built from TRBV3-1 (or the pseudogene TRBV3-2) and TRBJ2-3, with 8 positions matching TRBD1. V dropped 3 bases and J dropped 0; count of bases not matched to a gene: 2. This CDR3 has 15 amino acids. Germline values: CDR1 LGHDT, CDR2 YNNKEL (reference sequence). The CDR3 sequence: CASSHRGPSTDTQYF. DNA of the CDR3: TGTGCCAGCAGCCACAGGGGGCCCAGCACAGATACGCAGTATTTT.

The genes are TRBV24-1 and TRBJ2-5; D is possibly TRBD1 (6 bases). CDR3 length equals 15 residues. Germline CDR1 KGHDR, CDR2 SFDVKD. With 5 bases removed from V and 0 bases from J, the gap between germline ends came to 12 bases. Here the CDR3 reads CATSASTGYQETQYF. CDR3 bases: TGTGCCACCAGTGCATCCACAGGGTACCAAGAGACCCAGTACTTC.

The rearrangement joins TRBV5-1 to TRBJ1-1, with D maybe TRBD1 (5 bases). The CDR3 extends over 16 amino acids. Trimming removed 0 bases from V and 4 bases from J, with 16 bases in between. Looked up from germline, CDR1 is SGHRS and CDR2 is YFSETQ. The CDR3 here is CASSLEGGTAPTEAFF. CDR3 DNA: TGCGCCAGCAGCTTGGAAGGTGGGACGGCCCCCACTGAAGCTTTCTTT. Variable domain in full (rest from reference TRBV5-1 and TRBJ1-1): KAGVTQTPRYLIKTRGQQVTLSCSPISGHRSVSWYQQTPGQGLQFLFEYFSETQRNKGNFPGRFSGRQFSNSRSEMNVSTLELGDSALYLCASSLEGGTAPTEAFFGQGTRLTVV.

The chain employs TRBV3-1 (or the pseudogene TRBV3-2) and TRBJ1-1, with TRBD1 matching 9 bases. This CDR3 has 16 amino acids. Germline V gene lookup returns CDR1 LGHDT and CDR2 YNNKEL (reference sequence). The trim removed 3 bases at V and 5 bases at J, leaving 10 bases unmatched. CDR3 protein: CASSHSNRGRRTEAFF. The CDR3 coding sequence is TGTGCCAGCAGCCACTCTAACAGGGGGCGGAGGACTGAAGCTTTCTTT.

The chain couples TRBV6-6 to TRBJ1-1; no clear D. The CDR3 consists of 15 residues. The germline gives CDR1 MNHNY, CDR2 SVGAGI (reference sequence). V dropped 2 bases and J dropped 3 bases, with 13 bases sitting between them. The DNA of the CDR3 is TGTGCCAGCAGTTACATGGGGTTGTTGGACACTGAAGCTTTCTTT. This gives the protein CASSYMGLLDTEAFF.

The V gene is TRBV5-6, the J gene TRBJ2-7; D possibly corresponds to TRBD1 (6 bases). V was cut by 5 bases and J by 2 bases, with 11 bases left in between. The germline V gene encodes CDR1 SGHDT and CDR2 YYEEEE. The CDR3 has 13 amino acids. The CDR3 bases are TGTGCCAGCAGACTAGACAGGACCTACGAGCAGTACTTC. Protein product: CASRLDRTYEQYF.

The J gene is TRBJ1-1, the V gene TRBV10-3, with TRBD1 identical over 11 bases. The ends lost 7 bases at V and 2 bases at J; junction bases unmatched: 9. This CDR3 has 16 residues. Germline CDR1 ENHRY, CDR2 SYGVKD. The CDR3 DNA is TGTGCCATCAATGCGGACAGGGGGCCTGTAAACACTGAAGCTTTCTTT. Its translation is CAINADRGPVNTEAFF.

The CDR3 region has the DNA TGTGCCAGCAGCCCGGGCCGCAACGCTTATGGCTACACCTTC. Translated: CASSPGRNAYGYTF. V and J are TRBV5-6 and TRBJ1-2; no firm D call. Trimming removed 4 bases at V and 5 bases at J, with 15 bases between. There are 14 residues in the CDR3. Germline V CDR1 and CDR2: SGHDT, YYEEEE.

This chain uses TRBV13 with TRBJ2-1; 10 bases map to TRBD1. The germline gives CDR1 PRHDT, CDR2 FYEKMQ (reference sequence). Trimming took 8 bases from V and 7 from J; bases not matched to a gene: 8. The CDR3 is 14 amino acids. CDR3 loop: CASCRDRGGNEQFF. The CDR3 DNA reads TGTGCCAGCTGCCGGGACAGGGGTGGGAATGAGCAGTTCTTC.

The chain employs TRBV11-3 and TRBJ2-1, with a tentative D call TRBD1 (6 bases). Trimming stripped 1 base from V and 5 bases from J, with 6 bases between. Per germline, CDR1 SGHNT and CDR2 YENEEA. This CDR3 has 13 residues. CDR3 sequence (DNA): TGTGCCAGCAGCTTAGGGACAGACAATGAGCAGTTCTTC. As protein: CASSLGTDNEQFF.

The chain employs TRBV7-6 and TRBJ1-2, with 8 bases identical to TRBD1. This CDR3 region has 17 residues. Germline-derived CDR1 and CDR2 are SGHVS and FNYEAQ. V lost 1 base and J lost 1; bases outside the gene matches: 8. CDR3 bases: TGTGCCAGCAGCTTAGGGTGGGGGACAGGAGATAACTATGGCTACACCTTC. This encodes CASSLGWGTGDNYGYTF.